This T cell receptor (beta chain) comes out of a study of OX40 agonist ivuxolimab in advanced cancers. Study-wide results and caveats: Within 6 weeks, CD4+ and CD8+ blood T cells expanded clonally at 0.1 to 3.0 mg/kg.

This clone was recorded a few times. Antigen unknown. The repertoire was sequenced with immunoSEQ multiplex PCR; TCRdb's copy has only in-frame clones and lacks some. The sample has about 27,000 clones; 86% are singletons. This CDR3 spans 16 amino acids. V gave up 0 bases and J gave up 4 bases; unmatched junction bases: 7. Germline lookup yields CDR1 SGHDT and CDR2 YYEEEE. The clonotype comes from an adult with an advanced solid tumor such as melanoma, head and neck, liver or kidney cancer. Sample: CD4+ or CD8+ T cells sorted from blood, taken in a trial of the OX40 agonist ivuxolimab. The J gene is TRBJ2-3, the V gene TRBV5-6, with TRBD2 identical over 8 bases. CDR3 in DNA: TGTGCCAGCAGCTTGGACCGGGGACTAGTCCCAGATACGCAGTATTTT. It encodes CASSLDRGLVPDTQYF.